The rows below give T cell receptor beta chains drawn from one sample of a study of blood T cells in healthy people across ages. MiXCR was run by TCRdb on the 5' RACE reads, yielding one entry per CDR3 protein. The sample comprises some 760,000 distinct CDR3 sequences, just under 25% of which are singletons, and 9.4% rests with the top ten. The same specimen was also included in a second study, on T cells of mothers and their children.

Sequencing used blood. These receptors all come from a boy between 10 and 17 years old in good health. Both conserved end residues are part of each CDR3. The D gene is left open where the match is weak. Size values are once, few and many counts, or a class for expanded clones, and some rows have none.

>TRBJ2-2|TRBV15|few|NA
TGTGCCACCAGCAGAGGGGGGGCCATGAACGCCGGGGAGCTGTTTTTT
CATSRGGAMNAGELFF
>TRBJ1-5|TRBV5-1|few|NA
TGCGCCAGCAGCTTCAAGGGGTCCAAGAGCTCAGGCAATCAGCCCCAGCATTTT
CASSFKGSKSSGNQPQHF
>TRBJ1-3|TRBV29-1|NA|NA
TGCAGCGTTGAAACAGGCTCAACTGGAAACACCATATATTTT
CSVETGSTGNTIYF
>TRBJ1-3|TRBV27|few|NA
TGTGCCAGCAGTGCCAGGCGCTCTGGAAACACCATATATTTT
CASSARRSGNTIYF
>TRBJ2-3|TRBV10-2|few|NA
TGCGCCAGCAGTGTCGGGGGAGAGGCGGGTACGCAGTATTTT
CASSVGGEAGTQYF
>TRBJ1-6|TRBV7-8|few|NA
TGTGCCACAGGCGGAGGGAATAATTCACCCCTCCACTTT
CATGGGNNSPLHF
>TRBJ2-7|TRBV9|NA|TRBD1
TGTGCCAGCAGCGTAGATGGACAGGGGTCGGGCCATGGGTCCTACGAGCAGTACTTC
CASSVDGQGSGHGSYEQYF
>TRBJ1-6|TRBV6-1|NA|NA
TGTGCCAGCAGTGTGTCGGGGGGAGGTTCACCCCTCCACTTT
CASSVSGGGSPLHF
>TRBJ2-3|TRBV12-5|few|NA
TGTGCTAGTGTCTCGGGAGTGACAGATACGCAGTATTTT
CASVSGVTDTQYF
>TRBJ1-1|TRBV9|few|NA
TGTGCCAGCAGCGTCGGGGATTCCATGAACACTGAAGCTTTCTTT
CASSVGDSMNTEAFF
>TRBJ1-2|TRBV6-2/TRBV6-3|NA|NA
TGTGCCAGCAGTGGGGACATCCATGGCTACACCTTC
CASSGDIHGYTF
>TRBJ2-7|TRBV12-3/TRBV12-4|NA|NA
TGTGCCAGCAGTTCCCCCCAAGAGAACAGCCCTGGGGAGCAGTACTTC
CASSSPQENSPGEQYF
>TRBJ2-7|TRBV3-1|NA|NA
TGTGCCAGCAGCCAAGATGTCGAAATAGGCGACGAGCAGTACTTC
CASSQDVEIGDEQYF
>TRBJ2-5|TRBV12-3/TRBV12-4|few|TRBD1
TGTGCCAGCAGTTTAGAGTCCGACAGGGCAAAAGAGACCCAGTACTTC
CASSLESDRAKETQYF
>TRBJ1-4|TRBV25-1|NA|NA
TGTGCCAGCAGGTCCGGAGGGGCAACTAATGAAAAACTGTTTTTT
CASRSGGATNEKLFF
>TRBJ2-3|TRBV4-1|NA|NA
TGCGCCAGCAGCCAGTTAAGGACAGATACGCAGTATTTT
CASSQLRTDTQYF
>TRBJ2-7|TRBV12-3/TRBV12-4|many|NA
TGTGCCAGCAGCCCTTATGGGACCAGCTACGAGCAGTACTTC
CASSPYGTSYEQYF
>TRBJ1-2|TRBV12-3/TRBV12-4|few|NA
TGTGCCAGCAGCGGGGGGAACAGGGACAACTATGGCTACACCTTC
CASSGGNRDNYGYTF
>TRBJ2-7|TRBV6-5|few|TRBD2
TGTGCCAGCAGTTATGGACTAGCGGGAGGGTTTGAGCAGTACTTC
CASSYGLAGGFEQYF
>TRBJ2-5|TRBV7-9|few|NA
TGTGCCAGCAGCTTAGGGGCAGGGACAGAGACCCAGTACTTC
CASSLGAGTETQYF
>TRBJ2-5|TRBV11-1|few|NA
TGTGCCAGCAGCTACTTCCGGGACTCACTACAAGAGACCCAGTACTTC
CASSYFRDSLQETQYF
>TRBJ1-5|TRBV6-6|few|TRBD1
TGTGCCAGCAGTGTCGACAGGGGACGTTATAGCAATCAGCCCCAGCATTTT
CASSVDRGRYSNQPQHF
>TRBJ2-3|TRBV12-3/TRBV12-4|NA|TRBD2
TGTGCCACCCGAGGGGAGGGGTGGCAGGATACGCAGTATTTT
CATRGEGWQDTQYF
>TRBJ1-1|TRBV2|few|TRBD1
TGTGCCCGCAGAGTGGGGGGACAGGGGAGCACTGAAGCTTTCTTT
CARRVGGQGSTEAFF
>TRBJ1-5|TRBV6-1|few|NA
TGTGCCAGCAGACCGGGATTTGTGAATCAGCCCCAGCATTTT
CASRPGFVNQPQHF
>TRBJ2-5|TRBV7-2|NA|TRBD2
TGTGCCAGCAGCTTTGGAACCCCCTTAGCGGGAGTCCCCCAAGAGACCCAGTACTTC
CASSFGTPLAGVPQETQYF
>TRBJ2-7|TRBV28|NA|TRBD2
TGTGCCAGCAGTTCACCTCCCGGGACTAGCGTATTCTACGAGCAGTACTTC
CASSSPPGTSVFYEQYF
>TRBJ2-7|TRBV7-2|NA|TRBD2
TGTGCCAGCAGCCCCCACTCGGTAGCGGGAGCTAAGGAGCAGTACTTC
CASSPHSVAGAKEQYF
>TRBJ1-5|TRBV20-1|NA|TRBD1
TGCAGTGCTAACGACAGGGGGATTGGCCAGCCCCAGCATTTT
CSANDRGIGQPQHF
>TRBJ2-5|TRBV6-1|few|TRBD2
TGTGCCAGCAGTGGGGGGCGGACTAGCGGGAGGTTTGCCGAGACCCAGTACTTC
CASSGGRTSGRFAETQYF
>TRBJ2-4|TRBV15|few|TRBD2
TGTGCCACCAGCAGAGCGGCACTAGCGGGAGTGGATGAAAACATTCAGTACTTC
CATSRAALAGVDENIQYF
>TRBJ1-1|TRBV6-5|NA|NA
TGTGCCAGCAGTTACTCTCAGCGGAACACTGAAGCTTTCTTT
CASSYSQRNTEAFF
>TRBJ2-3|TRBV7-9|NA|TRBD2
TGTGCCAGCAGGACCCTAGCGGGACCAGCAGATACGCAGTATTTT
CASRTLAGPADTQYF
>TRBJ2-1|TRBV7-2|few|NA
TGTGCCAGCAGCCATCCCTACAATGAGCAGTTCTTC
CASSHPYNEQFF
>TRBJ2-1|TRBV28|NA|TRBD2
TGTGCCAGCAGCCGCCCGCTAGCGGGAGTGTCCTACAATGAGCAGTTCTTC
CASSRPLAGVSYNEQFF